These T cell receptor beta chains were read from a single sample in a study of regulatory T cells in long-lasting Graves disease. MiXCR was run by TCRdb on the multiplex PCR reads, yielding one entry per CDR3 protein. The profile covers 600,000 to 650,000 distinct CDR3 sequences, with roughly 15% appearing a single time and under 20% taken by the ten largest. These sequences were also reported in another study, on T cells in Graves' hyperthyroidism and ophthalmopathy.

The sample consisted of peripheral blood mononuclear cells (PBMCs), taken at new diagnosis, from a patient treated with antithyroid drugs. These receptors originate from a woman in her twenties or thirties with Graves disease. The CDR3 runs from the conserved cysteine through the conserved F or W. The order of the fields is CDR3 DNA, CDR3 protein, D gene, V gene, clone size, J gene. The D gene is left open where the match is weak. Not all rows give a size; the values are once, few, many and, for expanded clones, a class.

CDR3 DNA: TGTGCCAGCAGTTACGGATCACTAGCGGGAGGCAGCACAGATACGCAGTATTTT
CDR3 protein: CASSYGSLAGGSTDTQYF
D gene: TRBD2
V gene: TRBV28
clone size: many
J gene: TRBJ2-3

CDR3 DNA: TGTGCCAGCTCACCCCGGGGACCGCCGGGGGGAGTCACTGAAGCTTTCTTT
CDR3 protein: CASSPRGPPGGVTEAFF
D gene: NA
V gene: TRBV18
clone size: once
J gene: TRBJ1-1

CDR3 DNA: TGTGCCAGCAGCCTCAACTCGGGCGGTGGGACGTATTTT
CDR3 protein: CASSLNSGGGTYF
D gene: NA
V gene: TRBV14
clone size: NA
J gene: TRBJ2-3

CDR3 DNA: TGCAGTGCTAGAGACCTCCCTCGACAGGGTTTGGAGACCCAGTACTTC
CDR3 protein: CSARDLPRQGLETQYF
D gene: TRBD1
V gene: TRBV20-1
clone size: NA
J gene: TRBJ2-5

CDR3 DNA: TGCAGTGCTCAGAGCAGTCTGGCCTATAATTCACCCCTCCACTTT
CDR3 protein: CSAQSSLAYNSPLHF
D gene: NA
V gene: TRBV20-1
clone size: few
J gene: TRBJ1-6

CDR3 DNA: TGTGCCAGCAGCCGACCCGGACTAGGTGGGGATACGCAGTATTTT
CDR3 protein: CASSRPGLGGDTQYF
D gene: TRBD2
V gene: TRBV12-3/TRBV12-4
clone size: many
J gene: TRBJ2-3

CDR3 DNA: TGTGCCAGCAGCTTGGAGTTATCATCGCTCTTTGAAGCTTTCTTT
CDR3 protein: CASSLELSSLFEAFF
D gene: NA
V gene: TRBV28
clone size: few
J gene: TRBJ1-1

CDR3 DNA: TGCGCCAGCACGCCCCAAACAGGGAACACTGAAGCTTTCTTT
CDR3 protein: CASTPQTGNTEAFF
D gene: NA
V gene: TRBV5-1
clone size: many
J gene: TRBJ1-1

CDR3 DNA: TGTGCCTGGAGCCTGTTAGGGGGGAACGAGCAGTACTTC
CDR3 protein: CAWSLLGGNEQYF
D gene: NA
V gene: TRBV30
clone size: few
J gene: TRBJ2-7

CDR3 DNA: TGTGCCAGCAGCTTAGATCTTGTCTACGAGCAGTACTTC
CDR3 protein: CASSLDLVYEQYF
D gene: NA
V gene: TRBV11-2
clone size: many
J gene: TRBJ2-7

CDR3 DNA: TGTGCCAGCAGTCTCCTGGCGGGAGAGGGGACCCAGTACTTC
CDR3 protein: CASSLLAGEGTQYF
D gene: TRBD2
V gene: TRBV12-3/TRBV12-4
clone size: many
J gene: TRBJ2-5

CDR3 DNA: TGTGCCAGCAGCGTCTCCGGAATGGGGAGCTCCTACAATGAGCAGTTCTTC
CDR3 protein: CASSVSGMGSSYNEQFF
D gene: NA
V gene: TRBV28
clone size: NA
J gene: TRBJ2-1

CDR3 DNA: TGTGCCAGCAGTTACACCACCGGGTCACAAGAGACCCAGTACTTC
CDR3 protein: CASSYTTGSQETQYF
D gene: NA
V gene: TRBV6-2/TRBV6-3
clone size: many
J gene: TRBJ2-5

CDR3 DNA: TGTGCCAGCAGTCCACTGGGACAGGGCTCCTACGAGCAGTACTTC
CDR3 protein: CASSPLGQGSYEQYF
D gene: TRBD1
V gene: TRBV28
clone size: many
J gene: TRBJ2-7

CDR3 DNA: TGTGCCAGCAGTTTTGACAGATACACTGAAGCTTTCTTT
CDR3 protein: CASSFDRYTEAFF
D gene: NA
V gene: TRBV27
clone size: many
J gene: TRBJ1-1

CDR3 DNA: TGTGCCAGCAGCACAGATACGCAGTATTTT
CDR3 protein: CASSTDTQYF
D gene: NA
V gene: TRBV2
clone size: many
J gene: TRBJ2-3

CDR3 DNA: TGCGCCAGCAGAGCCGACAGGGTTTTCGGCACTGAAGCTTTCTTT
CDR3 protein: CASRADRVFGTEAFF
D gene: TRBD1
V gene: TRBV5-1
clone size: many
J gene: TRBJ1-1

CDR3 DNA: TGTGCCAGCAGTTTAAGGGGGCTTGGCCTTAACTACAATGAGCAGTTCTTC
CDR3 protein: CASSLRGLGLNYNEQFF
D gene: TRBD1
V gene: TRBV27
clone size: NA
J gene: TRBJ2-1

CDR3 DNA: TGTGCCAGCAGCCCCCGCAGTTTAGGGTACACTGAAGCTTTCTTT
CDR3 protein: CASSPRSLGYTEAFF
D gene: NA
V gene: TRBV11-2
clone size: once
J gene: TRBJ1-1

CDR3 DNA: TGCAGTGCTAGAAGGTGGGGCTATGGCTACACCTTC
CDR3 protein: CSARRWGYGYTF
D gene: NA
V gene: TRBV20-1
clone size: few
J gene: TRBJ1-2

CDR3 DNA: TGTGCCAGTAGTACACACGGAGGCTACACCTTC
CDR3 protein: CASSTHGGYTF
D gene: NA
V gene: TRBV19
clone size: many
J gene: TRBJ1-2

CDR3 DNA: TGTGCCAGCAGCAAGCCAGGGACAGGGAATTCACCCCTCCACTTT
CDR3 protein: CASSKPGTGNSPLHF
D gene: TRBD1
V gene: TRBV28
clone size: NA
J gene: TRBJ1-6

CDR3 DNA: TGTGCCAGCAGTTTAGGCTGGGGTTCACCCCTCCACTTT
CDR3 protein: CASSLGWGSPLHF
D gene: NA
V gene: TRBV12-3/TRBV12-4
clone size: many
J gene: TRBJ1-6

CDR3 DNA: TGTGCCAGCAGTTGGGGCTACAATGAGCAGTACTTC
CDR3 protein: CASSWGYNEQYF
D gene: NA
V gene: TRBV28
clone size: once
J gene: TRBJ2-4

CDR3 DNA: TGTGCCTTCCCACCACCGAGGGGAAACTATGGCTACACCTTC
CDR3 protein: CAFPPPRGNYGYTF
D gene: NA
V gene: TRBV30
clone size: NA
J gene: TRBJ1-2

CDR3 DNA: TGTGCCAGCAGCGCCGCGGGACAGGCTAACTATGGCTACACCTTC
CDR3 protein: CASSAAGQANYGYTF
D gene: TRBD1
V gene: TRBV28
clone size: many
J gene: TRBJ1-2

CDR3 DNA: TGTGCCAGCAGCCTCCCAGGGTTAAGGAACACTGAAGCTTTCTTT
CDR3 protein: CASSLPGLRNTEAFF
D gene: NA
V gene: TRBV7-3
clone size: NA
J gene: TRBJ1-1

CDR3 DNA: TGTGCCAGCAGATTAGCGGCAGACACAGATACGCAGTATTTT
CDR3 protein: CASRLAADTDTQYF
D gene: NA
V gene: TRBV2
clone size: many
J gene: TRBJ2-3

CDR3 DNA: TGTGCCAACAGCTGGGGGGCGCGGAACCCGACCTACGAGCAGTACTTC
CDR3 protein: CANSWGARNPTYEQYF
D gene: NA
V gene: TRBV7-2
clone size: NA
J gene: TRBJ2-7

CDR3 DNA: TGTGCCAGCAGACCCCTCCCCGGTAGGGTGAACACCGGGGAGCTGTTTTTT
CDR3 protein: CASRPLPGRVNTGELFF
D gene: NA
V gene: TRBV6-1
clone size: many
J gene: TRBJ2-2

CDR3 DNA: TGTGCCAGCAACACAGTGAACACCGGGGAGCTGTTTTTT
CDR3 protein: CASNTVNTGELFF
D gene: NA
V gene: TRBV6-1
clone size: few
J gene: TRBJ2-2

CDR3 DNA: TGTGCCAGCAGCTTATTTCAGGGGAGCTCCTACAATGAGCAGTTCTTC
CDR3 protein: CASSLFQGSSYNEQFF
D gene: NA
V gene: TRBV7-9
clone size: NA
J gene: TRBJ2-1

CDR3 DNA: TGTGCCAGCAGTCTCCTCGGCACCGGGGAGCTGTTTTTT
CDR3 protein: CASSLLGTGELFF
D gene: NA
V gene: TRBV27
clone size: many
J gene: TRBJ2-2

CDR3 DNA: TGTGCCAGCAGTTGGACTAGCGGGAACAAGCCGGTCGAGCAGTACTTC
CDR3 protein: CASSWTSGNKPVEQYF
D gene: TRBD2
V gene: TRBV6-5
clone size: few
J gene: TRBJ2-7

CDR3 DNA: TGTGCCAGCAAGGCAAATGGCTACACCTTC
CDR3 protein: CASKANGYTF
D gene: NA
V gene: TRBV6-1
clone size: many
J gene: TRBJ1-2

CDR3 DNA: TGTGCCAGCAGACCGGTCGCTGACAGGGATGAGGAAAAACTGTTTTTT
CDR3 protein: CASRPVADRDEEKLFF
D gene: TRBD1
V gene: TRBV2
clone size: NA
J gene: TRBJ1-4

CDR3 DNA: TGTGCCAGCAGAGTGGGGACTCAAGCTGAAGCTTTCTTT
CDR3 protein: CASRVGTQAEAFF
D gene: NA
V gene: TRBV28
clone size: many
J gene: TRBJ1-1

CDR3 DNA: TGTGCCAGCACCAATAGTCGGAGGGCCTACGAGCAGTACTTC
CDR3 protein: CASTNSRRAYEQYF
D gene: NA
V gene: TRBV7-9
clone size: NA
J gene: TRBJ2-7

CDR3 DNA: TGCAGCAAGCTGAAAGGGAATGAGCAGTTCTTC
CDR3 protein: CSKLKGNEQFF
D gene: NA
V gene: TRBV20-1
clone size: few
J gene: TRBJ2-1

CDR3 DNA: TGCGCCAGCAGGAACTTAATGGGGGAGCTGTTTTTT
CDR3 protein: CASRNLMGELFF
D gene: NA
V gene: TRBV5-1
clone size: many
J gene: TRBJ2-2

CDR3 DNA: TGTGCCAGCAGTTCCGGGACAGGGCTCTACGAGCAGTACTTC
CDR3 protein: CASSSGTGLYEQYF
D gene: TRBD1
V gene: TRBV7-9
clone size: many
J gene: TRBJ2-7

CDR3 DNA: TGCAGTGCTATACCTGGTGTACGTCGACTCAATCAGCCCCAGCATTTT
CDR3 protein: CSAIPGVRRLNQPQHF
D gene: NA
V gene: TRBV20-1
clone size: many
J gene: TRBJ1-5

CDR3 DNA: TGTGCCAGTAGTATTGGCACGGGCCACACAGATACGCAGTATTTT
CDR3 protein: CASSIGTGHTDTQYF
D gene: NA
V gene: TRBV19
clone size: few
J gene: TRBJ2-3

CDR3 DNA: TGCGCCAGCAGCCCCCTCGGGGTGAACACTGAAGCTTTCTTT
CDR3 protein: CASSPLGVNTEAFF
D gene: NA
V gene: TRBV5-1
clone size: many
J gene: TRBJ1-1

CDR3 DNA: TGTGCCAGCAGCTCCGACGCTTACTGGGGTGTCCTCCACTTT
CDR3 protein: CASSSDAYWGVLHF
D gene: NA
V gene: TRBV5-6
clone size: NA
J gene: TRBJ1-6

CDR3 DNA: TGTGCCAGCACCCCTACGGGGGGGTTAACCTACGAGCAGTACTTC
CDR3 protein: CASTPTGGLTYEQYF
D gene: TRBD2
V gene: TRBV18
clone size: NA
J gene: TRBJ2-7

CDR3 DNA: TGTGCCAGCAGCTTAGACGGGGTACTCCCGAACACTGAAGCTTTCTTT
CDR3 protein: CASSLDGVLPNTEAFF
D gene: NA
V gene: TRBV11-2
clone size: few
J gene: TRBJ1-1

CDR3 DNA: TGTGCCAGCAGTTGGACAGGGGGTCAGCCCCAGCATTTT
CDR3 protein: CASSWTGGQPQHF
D gene: TRBD1
V gene: TRBV12-3/TRBV12-4
clone size: many
J gene: TRBJ1-5

CDR3 DNA: TGCAGTGCTCCAAGAACAGGGGGTTCGAACACTGAAGCTTTCTTT
CDR3 protein: CSAPRTGGSNTEAFF
D gene: TRBD1
V gene: TRBV20-1
clone size: once
J gene: TRBJ1-1

CDR3 DNA: TGCGCCAGCCGCGGGATCGGGGCCTACGAGCAGTACTTC
CDR3 protein: CASRGIGAYEQYF
D gene: NA
V gene: TRBV5-1
clone size: many
J gene: TRBJ2-7

CDR3 DNA: TGTGCCAGCACCTCTCGCTCCAGTAGGTGGACTAACTATGGCTACACCTTC
CDR3 protein: CASTSRSSRWTNYGYTF
D gene: NA
V gene: TRBV27
clone size: NA
J gene: TRBJ1-2

CDR3 DNA: TGTGCCAGCAGTGAGATGGGAACAGATACGCAGTATTTT
CDR3 protein: CASSEMGTDTQYF
D gene: NA
V gene: TRBV2
clone size: many
J gene: TRBJ2-3

CDR3 DNA: TGTGCCAGCAGTCCTTCGTCCCGCGAAAAACTGTTTTTT
CDR3 protein: CASSPSSREKLFF
D gene: NA
V gene: TRBV12-3/TRBV12-4
clone size: many
J gene: TRBJ1-4

CDR3 DNA: TGCAGCGTAGACATCGACTACGAGCAGTACTTC
CDR3 protein: CSVDIDYEQYF
D gene: NA
V gene: TRBV29-1
clone size: few
J gene: TRBJ2-7

CDR3 DNA: TGTGCCAGCACCTTCCGGGGCTCCGGGGACACTGAAGCTTTCTTT
CDR3 protein: CASTFRGSGDTEAFF
D gene: NA
V gene: TRBV7-9
clone size: many
J gene: TRBJ1-1